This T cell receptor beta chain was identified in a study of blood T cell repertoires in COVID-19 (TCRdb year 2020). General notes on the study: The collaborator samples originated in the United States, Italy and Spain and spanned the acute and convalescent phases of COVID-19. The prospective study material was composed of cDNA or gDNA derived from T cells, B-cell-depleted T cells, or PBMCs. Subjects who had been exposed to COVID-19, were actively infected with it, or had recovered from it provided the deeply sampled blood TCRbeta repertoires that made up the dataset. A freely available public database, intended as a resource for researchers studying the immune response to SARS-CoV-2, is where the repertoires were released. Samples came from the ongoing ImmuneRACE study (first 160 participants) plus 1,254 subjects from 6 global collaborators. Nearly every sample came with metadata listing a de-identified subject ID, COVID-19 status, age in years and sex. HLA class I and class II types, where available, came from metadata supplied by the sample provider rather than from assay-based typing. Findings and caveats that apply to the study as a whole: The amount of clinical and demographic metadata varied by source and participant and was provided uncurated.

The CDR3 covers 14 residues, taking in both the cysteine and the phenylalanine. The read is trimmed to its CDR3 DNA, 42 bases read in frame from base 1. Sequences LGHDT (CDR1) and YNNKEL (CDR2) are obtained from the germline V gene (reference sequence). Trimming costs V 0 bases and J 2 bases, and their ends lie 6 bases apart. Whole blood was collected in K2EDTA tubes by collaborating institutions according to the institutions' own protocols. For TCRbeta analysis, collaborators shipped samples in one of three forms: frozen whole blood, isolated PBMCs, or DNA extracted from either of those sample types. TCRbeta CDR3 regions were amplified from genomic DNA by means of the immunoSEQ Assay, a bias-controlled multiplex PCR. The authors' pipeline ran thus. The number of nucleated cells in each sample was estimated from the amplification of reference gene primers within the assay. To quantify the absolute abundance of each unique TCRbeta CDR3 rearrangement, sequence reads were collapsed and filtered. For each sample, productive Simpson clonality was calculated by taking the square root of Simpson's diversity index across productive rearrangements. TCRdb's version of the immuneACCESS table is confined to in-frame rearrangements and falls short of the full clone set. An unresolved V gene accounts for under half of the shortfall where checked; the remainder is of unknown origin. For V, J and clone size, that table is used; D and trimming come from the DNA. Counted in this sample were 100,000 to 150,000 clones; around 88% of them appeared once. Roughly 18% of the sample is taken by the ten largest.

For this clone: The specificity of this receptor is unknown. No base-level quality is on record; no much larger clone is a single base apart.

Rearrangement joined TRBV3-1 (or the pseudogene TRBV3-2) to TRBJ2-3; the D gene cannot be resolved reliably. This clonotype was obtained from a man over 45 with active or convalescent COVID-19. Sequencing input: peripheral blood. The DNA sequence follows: TGTGCCAGCAGCCAAGACTCCCCCACAGATACGCAGTATTTT. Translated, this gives CASSQDSPTDTQYF.